This TCR beta chain stems from a study of shared T cell receptors in the human thymus. Profiling relied on immunoSEQ multiplex PCR, and the TCRdb table lists in-frame clones only, not all of them. The sample records roughly 500,000 clones, 75% to 80% being singletons. The CDR3 covers 14 residues. Trimming pared 6 bases from V and 2 bases from J, leaving 14 bases between. Germline loops: CDR1 SQVTM, CDR2 ANQGSEA. The sample also formed part of further work on human thymus T cells. According to that study: It was from resections taken during corrective heart surgery that the thymus tissue came. Related research described thymic repertoires that were highly overlapping among unrelated individuals.

This chain uses TRBV29-1 with TRBJ2-1; a weak D match, TRBD1 (6 bases). Source material: thymocytes. The clonotype was recovered from a boy younger than two with a congenital heart defect. CDR3 coding DNA: TGCAGCGTCCCTAACCAGGGGACCTACAATGAGCAGTTCTTC. It is translated as CSVPNQGTYNEQFF.